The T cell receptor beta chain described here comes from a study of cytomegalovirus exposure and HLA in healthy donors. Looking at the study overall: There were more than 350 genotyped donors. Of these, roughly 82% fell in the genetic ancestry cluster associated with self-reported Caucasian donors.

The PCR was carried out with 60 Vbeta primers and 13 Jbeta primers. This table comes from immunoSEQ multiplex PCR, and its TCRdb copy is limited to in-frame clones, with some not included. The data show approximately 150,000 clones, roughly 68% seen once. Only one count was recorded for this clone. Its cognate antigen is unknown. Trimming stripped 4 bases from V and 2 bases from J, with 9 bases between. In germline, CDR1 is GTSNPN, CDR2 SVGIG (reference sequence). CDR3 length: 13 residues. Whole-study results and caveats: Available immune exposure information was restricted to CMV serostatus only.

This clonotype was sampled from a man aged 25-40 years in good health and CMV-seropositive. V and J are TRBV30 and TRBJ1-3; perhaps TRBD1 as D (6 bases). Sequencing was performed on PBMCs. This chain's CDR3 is CAWNAGAGNTIYF. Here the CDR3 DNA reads TGTGCCTGGAACGCAGGGGCTGGAAACACCATATATTTT.